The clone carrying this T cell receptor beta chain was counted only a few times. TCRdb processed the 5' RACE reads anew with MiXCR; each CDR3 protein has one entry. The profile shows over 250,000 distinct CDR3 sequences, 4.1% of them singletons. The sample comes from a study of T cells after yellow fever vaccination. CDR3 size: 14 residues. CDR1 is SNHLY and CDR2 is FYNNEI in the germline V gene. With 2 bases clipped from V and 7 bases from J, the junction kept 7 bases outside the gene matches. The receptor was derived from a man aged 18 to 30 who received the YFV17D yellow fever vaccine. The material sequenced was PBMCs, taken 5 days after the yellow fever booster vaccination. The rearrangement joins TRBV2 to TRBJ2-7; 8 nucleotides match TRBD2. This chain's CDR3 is CASSERGGPGEQYV. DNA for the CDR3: TGTGCCAGCAGTGAACGCGGGGGGCCCGGTGAGCAGTACGTC.